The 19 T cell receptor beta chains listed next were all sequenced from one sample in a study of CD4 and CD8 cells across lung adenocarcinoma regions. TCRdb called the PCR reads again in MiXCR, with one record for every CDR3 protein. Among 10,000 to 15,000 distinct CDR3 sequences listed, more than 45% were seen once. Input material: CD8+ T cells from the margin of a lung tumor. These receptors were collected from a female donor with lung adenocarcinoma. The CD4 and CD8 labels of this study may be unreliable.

The DNA of the CDR3 is TGTGCCAGCGGGGTGTTATCCGGCACAGAGACCCAGTATTTT. The encoded protein is CASGVLSGTETQYF. The V call is TRBV27, the J call TRBJ2-3, with D unclear. Germline-derived CDR1 and CDR2 are MNHEY and SMNVEV (reference sequence). Trimming stripped 8 bases from V and 12 bases from J, with 24 bases between. CDR3 length equals 14 residues.

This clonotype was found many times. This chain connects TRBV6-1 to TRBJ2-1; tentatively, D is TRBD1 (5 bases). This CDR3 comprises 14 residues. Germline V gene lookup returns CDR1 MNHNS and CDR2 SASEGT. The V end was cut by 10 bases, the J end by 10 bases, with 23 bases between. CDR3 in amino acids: CATAFLPTGTEQFF. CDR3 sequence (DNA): TGTGCCACCGCATTTCTCCCAACAGGCACCGAGCAGTTCTTC.

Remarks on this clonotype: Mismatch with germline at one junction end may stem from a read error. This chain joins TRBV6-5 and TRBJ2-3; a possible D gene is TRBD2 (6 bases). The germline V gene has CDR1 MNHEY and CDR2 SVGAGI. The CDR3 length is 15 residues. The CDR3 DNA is TGTGCCAGGAGTTGGGGAGGCGGTGGCCAAGAGACCCAGTATTTT. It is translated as CARSWGGGGQETQYF.

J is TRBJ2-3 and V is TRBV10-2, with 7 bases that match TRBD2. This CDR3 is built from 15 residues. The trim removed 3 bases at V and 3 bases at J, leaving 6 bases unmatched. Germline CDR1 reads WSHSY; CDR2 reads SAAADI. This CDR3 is CASSDAGVRTDTQYF. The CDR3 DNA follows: TGCGCCAGCAGTGACGCGGGAGTACGTACAGATACGCAGTATTTT.

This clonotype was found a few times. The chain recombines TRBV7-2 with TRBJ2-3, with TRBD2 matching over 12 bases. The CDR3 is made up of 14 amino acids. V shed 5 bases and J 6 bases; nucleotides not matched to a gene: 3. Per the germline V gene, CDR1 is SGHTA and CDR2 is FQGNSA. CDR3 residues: CASSLTSGGDTQYF. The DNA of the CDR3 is TGTGCCAGCAGCCTTACTAGCGGGGGGGATACGCAGTATTTT.

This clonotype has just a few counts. This CDR3 is CASSAGTDVANVLTF. DNA of the CDR3: TGTGCCAGCTCAGCCGGGACCGACGTAGCCAACGTCCTGACTTTC. This rearrangement joins TRBV2 to TRBJ2-6, with D perhaps given as TRBD1 or TRBD2 (5 bases each). V was cut by 8 bases and J by 7 bases, with 18 bases left in between. Germline V gene sequence: CDR1 SNHLY, CDR2 FYNNEI. The CDR3 sequence is 15 residues long.

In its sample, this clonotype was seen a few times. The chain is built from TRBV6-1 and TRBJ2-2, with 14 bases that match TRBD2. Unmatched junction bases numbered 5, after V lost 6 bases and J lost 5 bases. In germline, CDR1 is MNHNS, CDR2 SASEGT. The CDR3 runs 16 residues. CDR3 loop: CASRGTSGSPTGELFF. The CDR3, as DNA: TGTGCCAGCAGGGGGACTAGCGGGAGTCCAACCGGGGAGCTGTTTTTT.

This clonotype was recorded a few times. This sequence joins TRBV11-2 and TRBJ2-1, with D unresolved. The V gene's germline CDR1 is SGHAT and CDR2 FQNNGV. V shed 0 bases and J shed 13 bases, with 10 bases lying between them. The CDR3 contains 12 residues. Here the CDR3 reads CASSLDRRTQFF. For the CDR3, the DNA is TGTGCCAGCAGCTTAGATAGGCGGACCCAGTTCTTC.

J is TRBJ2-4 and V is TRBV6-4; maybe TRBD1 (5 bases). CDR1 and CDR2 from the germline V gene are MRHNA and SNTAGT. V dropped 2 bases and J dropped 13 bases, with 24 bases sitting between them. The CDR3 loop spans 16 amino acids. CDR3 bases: TGTGCCAGCAGTGACCTGGGGCTGGGAAGCACAGATACGCAGTACTTC. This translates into CASSDLGLGSTDTQYF.

The CDR3 here is CASSYGRGQGGYTF. The CDR3 DNA reads TGTGCCAGCAGTTACGGCAGGGGGCAAGGCGGCTACACCTTC. The gene calls are TRBV6-5 and TRBJ1-2, with 8 bases lining up with TRBD1. V shed 2 bases and J 8 bases; nucleotides not matched to a gene: 7. The CDR3 contains 14 residues. In germline, CDR1 is MNHEY, CDR2 SVGAGI.

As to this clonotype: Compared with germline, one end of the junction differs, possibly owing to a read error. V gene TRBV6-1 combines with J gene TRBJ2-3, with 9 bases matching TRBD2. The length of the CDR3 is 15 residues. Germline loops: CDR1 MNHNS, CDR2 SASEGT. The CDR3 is CARGRGGGDQDTQYF. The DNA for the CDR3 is TGTGCCAGGGGGCGCGGGGGGGGTGACCAAGATACCCAGTACTTT.

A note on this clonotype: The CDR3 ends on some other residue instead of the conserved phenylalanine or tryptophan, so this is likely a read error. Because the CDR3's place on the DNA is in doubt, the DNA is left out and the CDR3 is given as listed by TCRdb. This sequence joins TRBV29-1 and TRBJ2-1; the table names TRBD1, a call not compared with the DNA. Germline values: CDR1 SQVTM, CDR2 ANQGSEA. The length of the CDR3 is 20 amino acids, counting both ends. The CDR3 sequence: CSWEIQQPPGHGGAKLCTGH.

CDR3 nucleotides: TGCGCAGCGGGGACGTGGGCCAAAGACATGCAGTATTTT. Its protein product is CAAGTWAKDMQYF. The V call is TRBV10-2, the J call TRBJ2-3; 7 bases agree with TRBD2. The germline CDR1 and CDR2 sequences are WSHSY and SAAADI. The CDR3 totals 13 residues.

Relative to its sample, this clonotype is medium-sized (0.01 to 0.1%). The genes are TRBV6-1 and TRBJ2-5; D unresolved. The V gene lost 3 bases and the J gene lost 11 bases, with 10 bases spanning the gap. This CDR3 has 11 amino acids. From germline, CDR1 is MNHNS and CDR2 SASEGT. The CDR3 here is CASSESSLQYF. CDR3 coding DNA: TGTGCCAGCAGTGAGAGTTCATTACAGTACTTC.

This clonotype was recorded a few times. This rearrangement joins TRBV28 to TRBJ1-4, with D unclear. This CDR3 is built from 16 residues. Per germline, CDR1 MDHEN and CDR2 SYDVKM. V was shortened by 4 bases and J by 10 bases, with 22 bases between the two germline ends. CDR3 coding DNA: TGTGCCAGCAGTTCCACAGCCACCCAAGATGATGGAAAACTGTTTTTT. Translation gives CASSSTATQDDGKLFF.

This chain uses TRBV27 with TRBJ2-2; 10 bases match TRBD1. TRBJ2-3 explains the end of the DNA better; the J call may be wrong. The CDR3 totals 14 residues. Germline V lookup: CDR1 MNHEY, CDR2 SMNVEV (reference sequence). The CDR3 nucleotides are TGTGCCAGCACCCGACAGGGGGCCGCCGGGACGCAGTATTTT. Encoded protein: CASTRQGAAGTQYF.

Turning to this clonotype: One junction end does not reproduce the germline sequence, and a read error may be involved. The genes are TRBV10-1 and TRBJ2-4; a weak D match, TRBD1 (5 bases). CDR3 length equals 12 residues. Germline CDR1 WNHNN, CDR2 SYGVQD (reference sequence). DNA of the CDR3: TGCGCGGGCAGGGTGGCCAAAAACATTCAGTACTTT. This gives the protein CAGRVAKNIQYF.

The CDR3 loop is CASSYDREALNTGAQFF. Written as DNA, the CDR3 is TGTGCCAGCAGTTACGATAGGGAGGCTTTGAACACCGGGGCGCAGTTTTTT. This sequence joins TRBV12-3 or TRBV12-4 and TRBJ2-2; tentatively, D is TRBD2 (6 bases). The CDR3 is 17 amino acids. Trimming took off 4 bases at V and 16 bases at J, with 31 bases between the two ends.

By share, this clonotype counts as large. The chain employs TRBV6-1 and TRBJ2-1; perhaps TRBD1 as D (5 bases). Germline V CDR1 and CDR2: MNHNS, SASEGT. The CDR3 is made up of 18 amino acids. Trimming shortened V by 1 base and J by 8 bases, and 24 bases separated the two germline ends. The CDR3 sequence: CASSEVIISSRVKDEQFF. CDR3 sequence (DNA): TGTGCCAGCAGTGAAGTAATAATCTCAAGCAGGGTCAAAGATGAGCAGTTCTTC.